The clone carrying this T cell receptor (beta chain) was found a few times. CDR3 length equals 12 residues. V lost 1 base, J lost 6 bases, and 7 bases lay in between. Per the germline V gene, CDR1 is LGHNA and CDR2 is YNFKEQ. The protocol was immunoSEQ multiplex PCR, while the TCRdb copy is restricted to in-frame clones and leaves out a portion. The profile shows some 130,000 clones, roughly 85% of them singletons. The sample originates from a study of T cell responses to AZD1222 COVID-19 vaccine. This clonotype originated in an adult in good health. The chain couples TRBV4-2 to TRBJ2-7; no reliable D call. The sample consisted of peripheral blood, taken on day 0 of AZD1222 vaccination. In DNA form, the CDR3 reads TGTGCCAGCAGCCAAGGGCAGCTCGAGCAGTACTTC. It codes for CASSQGQLEQYF.